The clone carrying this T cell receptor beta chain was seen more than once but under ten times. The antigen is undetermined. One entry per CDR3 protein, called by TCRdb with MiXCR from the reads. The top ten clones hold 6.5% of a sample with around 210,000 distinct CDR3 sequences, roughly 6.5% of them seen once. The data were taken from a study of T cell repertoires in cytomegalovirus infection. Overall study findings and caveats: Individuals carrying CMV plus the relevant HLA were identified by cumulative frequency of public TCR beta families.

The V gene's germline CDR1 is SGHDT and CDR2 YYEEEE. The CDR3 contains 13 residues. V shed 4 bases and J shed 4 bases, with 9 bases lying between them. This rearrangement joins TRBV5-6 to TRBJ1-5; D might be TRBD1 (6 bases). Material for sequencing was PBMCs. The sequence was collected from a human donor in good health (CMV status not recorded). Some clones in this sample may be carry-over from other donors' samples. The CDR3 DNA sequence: TGTGCCAGCAGCGCCGGGACAAATCAGCCCCAGCATTTT. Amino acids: CASSAGTNQPQHF.